The 3 T cell receptor beta chains below were found in one sample sequenced in a study of T cells after yellow fever vaccination. TCRdb reprocessed the 5' RACE reads with MiXCR, giving one entry per CDR3 protein. Found here are approximately 70,000 distinct CDR3 sequences, more than 6.5% of them singletons; the top ten hold under 45%. Specimen: CD8+ T cells sorted from PBMCs, collected 45 days after the first yellow fever vaccination. The receptor source for this set is a man aged 18 to 30 who received the YFV17D yellow fever vaccine.

This clonotype was detected ten times or more. The chain employs TRBV4-1 and TRBJ2-1; 11 nucleotides line up with TRBD2. There are 17 residues in the CDR3. Unmatched junction bases numbered 7, after V lost 1 base and J lost 5 bases. Germline loops: CDR1 MGHRA, CDR2 YSYEKL. DNA for the CDR3: TGCGCCAGCAGCCAAGGGGGACTAGCGGACTTCGACAATGAGCAGTTCTTC. Its protein product is CASSQGGLADFDNEQFF.

This clonotype was observed at least ten times. The chain combines TRBV7-8 with TRBJ2-5; weak D call: TRBD2 (7 bases). Trimming stripped 5 bases from V and 4 bases from J, with 11 bases between. This CDR3 comprises 13 residues. Germline V lookup: CDR1 SGHVS, CDR2 FQNEAQ. The CDR3 coding sequence is TGTGCCAGCAGCGGGGGGGCCCGAGAGACCCAGTACTTC. Translation gives CASSGGARETQYF.

This clonotype was counted many times. The gene calls are TRBV5-5 and TRBJ2-5; 7 nucleotides match TRBD1. Looked up from germline, CDR1 is SGHKS and CDR2 is YYEKEE (reference sequence). The junction had 7 bases not matched to a gene; V was cut back by 3 bases and J by 5 bases. This CDR3 is built from 14 residues. The CDR3 DNA sequence: TGTGCCAGCAGCTCCCGACAGGGACAGGAGACCCAGTACTTC. Its protein is CASSSRQGQETQYF.